This T cell receptor (beta chain) emerged from a study of T cell responses to AZD1222 COVID-19 vaccine. Data came from immunoSEQ multiplex PCR; TCRdb stores just in-frame clones and leaves some out. In the table there are 150,000 to 200,000 clones, about 90% of which are singletons. On this clone itself: Its matching antigen is unknown.

Per the germline V gene, CDR1 is LNHDA and CDR2 is SQIVND (reference sequence). V was trimmed by 7 bases and J by 0 bases, leaving 10 bases between them. The length of the CDR3 is 14 residues. Whole-study findings and limits: Regions 160-218 and 743-854 dominated among vaccine-associated CD4 TCRs spanning spike. Seropositivity was recorded at baseline in only 6 or 7 AZD1222 recipients.

The chain recombines TRBV19 with TRBJ2-1, with D uncertain. The TCR sequence derives from an adult in good health. This specimen consisted of peripheral blood, obtained on day 0 of AZD1222 vaccination. The DNA of the CDR3 is TGTGCCAGTACATCTTCTTCCTCCTACAATGAGCAGTTCTTC. It yields the protein CASTSSSSYNEQFF.